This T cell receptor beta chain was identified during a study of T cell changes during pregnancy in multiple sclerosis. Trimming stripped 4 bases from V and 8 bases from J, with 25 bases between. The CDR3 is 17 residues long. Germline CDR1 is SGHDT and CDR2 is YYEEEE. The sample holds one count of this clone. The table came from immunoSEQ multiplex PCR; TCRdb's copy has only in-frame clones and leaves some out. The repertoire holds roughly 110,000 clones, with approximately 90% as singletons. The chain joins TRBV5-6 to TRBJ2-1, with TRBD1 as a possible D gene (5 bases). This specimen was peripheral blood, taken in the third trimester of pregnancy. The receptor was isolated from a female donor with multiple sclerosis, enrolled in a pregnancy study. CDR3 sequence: CASSLTRPGKGWDEQFF. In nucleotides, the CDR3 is TGTGCCAGCAGCCTTACCCGGCCAGGGAAAGGTTGGGATGAGCAGTTCTTC. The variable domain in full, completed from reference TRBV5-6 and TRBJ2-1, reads DAGVTQSPTHLIKTRGQQVTLRCSPKSGHDTVSWYQQALGQGPQFIFQYYEEEERQRGNFPDRFSGHQFPNYSSELNVNALLLGDSALYLCASSLTRPGKGWDEQFFGPGTRLTVL.